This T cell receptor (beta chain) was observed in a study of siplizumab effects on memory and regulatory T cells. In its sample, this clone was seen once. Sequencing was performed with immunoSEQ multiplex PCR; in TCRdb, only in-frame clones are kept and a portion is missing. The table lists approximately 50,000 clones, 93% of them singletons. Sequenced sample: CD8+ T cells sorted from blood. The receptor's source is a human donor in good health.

The CDR3: CATSGLAGVWSYNEQFF. CDR3 nucleotides: TGTGCCACCTCCGGACTAGCGGGAGTATGGTCCTACAATGAGCAGTTCTTC. The genes are TRBV28 and TRBJ2-1; TRBD2 matches 13 bases. From germline, CDR1 is MDHEN and CDR2 SYDVKM. Trimming took 10 bases from V and 1 from J; bases not matched to a gene: 10. The CDR3 has 17 amino acids.